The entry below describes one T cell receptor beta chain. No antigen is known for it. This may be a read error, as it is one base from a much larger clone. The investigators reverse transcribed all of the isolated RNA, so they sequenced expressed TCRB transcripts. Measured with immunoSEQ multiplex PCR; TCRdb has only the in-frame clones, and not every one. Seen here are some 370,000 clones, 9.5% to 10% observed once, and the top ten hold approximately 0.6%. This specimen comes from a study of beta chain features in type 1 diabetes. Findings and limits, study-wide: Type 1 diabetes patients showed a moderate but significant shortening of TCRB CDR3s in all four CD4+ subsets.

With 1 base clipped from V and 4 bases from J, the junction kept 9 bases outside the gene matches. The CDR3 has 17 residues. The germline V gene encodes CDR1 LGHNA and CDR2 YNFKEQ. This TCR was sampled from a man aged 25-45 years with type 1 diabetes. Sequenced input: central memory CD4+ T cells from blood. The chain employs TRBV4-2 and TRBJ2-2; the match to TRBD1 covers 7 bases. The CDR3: CASSQVIRGRSTGELFF. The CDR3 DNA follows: TGTGCCAGCAGCCAAGTGATTAGGGGGCGAAGCACCGGGGAGCTGTTTTTT.